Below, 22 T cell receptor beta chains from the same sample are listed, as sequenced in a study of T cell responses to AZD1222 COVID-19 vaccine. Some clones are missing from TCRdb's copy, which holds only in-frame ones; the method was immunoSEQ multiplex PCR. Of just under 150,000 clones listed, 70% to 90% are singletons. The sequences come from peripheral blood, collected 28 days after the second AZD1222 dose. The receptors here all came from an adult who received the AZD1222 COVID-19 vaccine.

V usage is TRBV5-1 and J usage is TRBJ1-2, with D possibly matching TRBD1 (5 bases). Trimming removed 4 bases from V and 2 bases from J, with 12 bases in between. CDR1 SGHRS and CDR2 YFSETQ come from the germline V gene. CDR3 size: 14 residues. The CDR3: CASSPGPRNYGYTF. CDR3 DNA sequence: TGCGCCAGCAGCCCGGGACCCCGGAACTATGGCTACACCTTC.

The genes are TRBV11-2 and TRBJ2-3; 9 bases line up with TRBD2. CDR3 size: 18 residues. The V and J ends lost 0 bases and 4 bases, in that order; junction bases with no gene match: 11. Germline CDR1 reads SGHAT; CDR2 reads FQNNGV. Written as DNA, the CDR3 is TGTGCCAGCAGCTTAGATCGGTGGGTAGCGGGAGACCCAGATACGCAGTATTTT. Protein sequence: CASSLDRWVAGDPDTQYF.

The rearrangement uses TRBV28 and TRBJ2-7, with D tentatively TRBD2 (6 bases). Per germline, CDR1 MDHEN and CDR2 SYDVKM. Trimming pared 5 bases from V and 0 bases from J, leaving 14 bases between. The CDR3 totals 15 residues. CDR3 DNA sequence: TGTGCCAGCAGTAGTGCGGGACTTAGCTCCTACGAGCAGTACTTC. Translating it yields CASSSAGLSSYEQYF.

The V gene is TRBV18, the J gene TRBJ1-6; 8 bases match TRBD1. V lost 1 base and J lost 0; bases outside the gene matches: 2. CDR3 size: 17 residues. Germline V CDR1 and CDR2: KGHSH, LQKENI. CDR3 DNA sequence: TGTGCCAGCTCACCACGACAGGGGAGCTCCTATAATTCACCCCTCCACTTT. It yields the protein CASSPRQGSSYNSPLHF.

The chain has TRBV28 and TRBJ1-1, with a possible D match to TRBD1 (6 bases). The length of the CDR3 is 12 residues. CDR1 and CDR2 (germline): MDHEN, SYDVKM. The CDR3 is CAGGGINTEAFF. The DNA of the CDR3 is TGTGCAGGTGGGGGCATCAACACTGAAGCTTTCTTT.

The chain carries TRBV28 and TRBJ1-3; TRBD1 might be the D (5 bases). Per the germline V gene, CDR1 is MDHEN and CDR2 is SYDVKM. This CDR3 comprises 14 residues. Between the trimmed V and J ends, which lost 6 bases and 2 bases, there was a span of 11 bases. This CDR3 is CASRGTGAGNTIYF. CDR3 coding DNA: TGTGCCAGCAGGGGAACGGGGGCTGGAAACACCATATATTTT.

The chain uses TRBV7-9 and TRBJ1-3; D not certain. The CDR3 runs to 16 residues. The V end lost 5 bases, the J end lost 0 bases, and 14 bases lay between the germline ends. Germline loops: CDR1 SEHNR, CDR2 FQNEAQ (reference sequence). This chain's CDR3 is CASSIEGLLSGNTIYF. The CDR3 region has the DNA TGTGCCAGCAGCATCGAAGGGCTCCTCTCTGGAAACACCATATATTTT.

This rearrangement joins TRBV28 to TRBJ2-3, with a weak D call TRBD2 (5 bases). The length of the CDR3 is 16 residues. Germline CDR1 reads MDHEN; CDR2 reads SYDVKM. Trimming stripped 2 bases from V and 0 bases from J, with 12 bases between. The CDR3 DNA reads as TGTGCCAGCAGTTTAAAAAGGCTAGCTAGCACAGATACGCAGTATTTT. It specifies CASSLKRLASTDTQYF.

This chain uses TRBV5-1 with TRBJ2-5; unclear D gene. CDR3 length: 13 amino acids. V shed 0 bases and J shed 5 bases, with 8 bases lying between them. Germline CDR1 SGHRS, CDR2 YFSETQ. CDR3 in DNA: TGCGCCAGCAGCTTGGCAATAGTTGAGACCCAGTACTTC. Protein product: CASSLAIVETQYF.

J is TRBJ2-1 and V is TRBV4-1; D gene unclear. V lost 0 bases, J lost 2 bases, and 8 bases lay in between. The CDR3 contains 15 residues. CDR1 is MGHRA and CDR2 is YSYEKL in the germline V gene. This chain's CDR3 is CASSQDDLPYNEQFF. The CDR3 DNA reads TGCGCCAGCAGCCAAGATGACTTACCCTACAATGAGCAGTTCTTC.

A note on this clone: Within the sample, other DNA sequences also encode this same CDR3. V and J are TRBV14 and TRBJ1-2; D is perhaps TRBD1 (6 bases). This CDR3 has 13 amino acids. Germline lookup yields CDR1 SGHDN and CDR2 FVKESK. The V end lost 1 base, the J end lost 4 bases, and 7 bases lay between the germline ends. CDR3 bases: TGTGCCAGCAGCCAAGGCAGGGGCTATGGCTACACCTTC. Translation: CASSQGRGYGYTF. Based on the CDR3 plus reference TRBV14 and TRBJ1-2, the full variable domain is EAGVTQFPSHSVIEKGQTVTLRCDPISGHDNLYWYRRVMGKEIKFLLHFVKESKQDESGMPNNRFLAERTGGTYSTLKVQPAELEDSGVYFCASSQGRGYGYTFGSGTRLTVV.

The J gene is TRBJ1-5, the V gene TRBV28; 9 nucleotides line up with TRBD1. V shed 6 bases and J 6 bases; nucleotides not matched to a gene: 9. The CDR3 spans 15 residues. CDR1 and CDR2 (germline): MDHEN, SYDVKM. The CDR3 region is CASSLGQGRVQPQHF. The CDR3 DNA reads TGTGCCAGCAGCCTGGGACAGGGAAGGGTTCAGCCCCAGCATTTT.

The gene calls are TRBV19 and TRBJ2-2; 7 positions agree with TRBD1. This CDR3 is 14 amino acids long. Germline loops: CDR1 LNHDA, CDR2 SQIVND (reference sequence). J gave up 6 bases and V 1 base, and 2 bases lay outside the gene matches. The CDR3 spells CASSIAGQSGELFF. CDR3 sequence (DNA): TGTGCCAGTAGTATAGCGGGACAGTCCGGGGAGCTGTTTTTT.

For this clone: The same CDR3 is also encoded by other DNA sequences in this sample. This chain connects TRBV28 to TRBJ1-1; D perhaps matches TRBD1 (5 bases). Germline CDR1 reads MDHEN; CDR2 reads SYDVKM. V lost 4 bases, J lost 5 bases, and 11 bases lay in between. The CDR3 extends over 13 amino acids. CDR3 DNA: TGTGCCAGCAGTTCCGGGACGAGGACTGAAGCTTTCTTT. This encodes CASSSGTRTEAFF.

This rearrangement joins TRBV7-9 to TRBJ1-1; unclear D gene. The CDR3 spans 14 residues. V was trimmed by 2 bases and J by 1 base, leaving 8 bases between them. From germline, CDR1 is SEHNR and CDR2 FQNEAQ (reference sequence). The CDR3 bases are TGTGCCAGCAGCTTAATGGACGGGAACACTGAAGCTTTCTTT. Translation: CASSLMDGNTEAFF.

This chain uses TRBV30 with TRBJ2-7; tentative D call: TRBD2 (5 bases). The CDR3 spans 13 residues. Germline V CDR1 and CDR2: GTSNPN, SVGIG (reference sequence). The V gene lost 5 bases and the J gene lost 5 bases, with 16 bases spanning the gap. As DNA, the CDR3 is TGTGCCTGGTGGAGGCTAGCAACTCACGAGCAGTACTTC. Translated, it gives CAWWRLATHEQYF.

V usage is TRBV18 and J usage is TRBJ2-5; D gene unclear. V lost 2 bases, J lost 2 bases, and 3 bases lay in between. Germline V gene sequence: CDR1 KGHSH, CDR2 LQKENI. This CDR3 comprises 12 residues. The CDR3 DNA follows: TGTGCCAGCTCACCAAGACAAGAGACCCAGTACTTC. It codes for CASSPRQETQYF.

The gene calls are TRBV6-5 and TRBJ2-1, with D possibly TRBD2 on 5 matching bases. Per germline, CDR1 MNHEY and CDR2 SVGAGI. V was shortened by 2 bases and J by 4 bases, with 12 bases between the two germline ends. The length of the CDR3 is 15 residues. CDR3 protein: CASSYLPEGYNEQFF. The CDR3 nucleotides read TGTGCCAGCAGTTACCTGCCAGAGGGTTACAATGAGCAGTTCTTC.

The CDR3, as DNA: TGCAGTGCTAGTGATCAGGGCTGGGAAAAACTGTTTTTT. This encodes CSASDQGWEKLFF. The gene calls are TRBV20-1 and TRBJ1-4; possible D gene TRBD1, 5 bases. Deletions cut 3 bases from V and 8 bases from J, with 13 bases between. The CDR3 contains 13 residues. Germline assignment: CDR1 DFQATT and CDR2 SNEGSKA (reference sequence).

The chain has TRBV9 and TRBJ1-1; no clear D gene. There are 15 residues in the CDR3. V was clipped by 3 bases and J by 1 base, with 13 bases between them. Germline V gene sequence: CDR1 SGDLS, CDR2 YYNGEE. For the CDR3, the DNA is TGTGCCAGCAGCGCCCCTCGAGGGCCGAACACTGAAGCTTTCTTT. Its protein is CASSAPRGPNTEAFF.

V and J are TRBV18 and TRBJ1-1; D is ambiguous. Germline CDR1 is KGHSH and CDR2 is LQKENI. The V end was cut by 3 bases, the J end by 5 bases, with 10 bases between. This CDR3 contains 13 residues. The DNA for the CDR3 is TGTGCCAGCTCACCGACCGAGAGGACTGAAGCTTTCTTT. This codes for CASSPTERTEAFF.

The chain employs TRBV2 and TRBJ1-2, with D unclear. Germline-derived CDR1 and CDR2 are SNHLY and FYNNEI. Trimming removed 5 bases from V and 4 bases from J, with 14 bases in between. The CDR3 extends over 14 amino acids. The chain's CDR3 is CASSPYMGSYGYTF. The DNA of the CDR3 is TGTGCCAGCAGTCCTTATATGGGCAGCTATGGCTACACCTTC.